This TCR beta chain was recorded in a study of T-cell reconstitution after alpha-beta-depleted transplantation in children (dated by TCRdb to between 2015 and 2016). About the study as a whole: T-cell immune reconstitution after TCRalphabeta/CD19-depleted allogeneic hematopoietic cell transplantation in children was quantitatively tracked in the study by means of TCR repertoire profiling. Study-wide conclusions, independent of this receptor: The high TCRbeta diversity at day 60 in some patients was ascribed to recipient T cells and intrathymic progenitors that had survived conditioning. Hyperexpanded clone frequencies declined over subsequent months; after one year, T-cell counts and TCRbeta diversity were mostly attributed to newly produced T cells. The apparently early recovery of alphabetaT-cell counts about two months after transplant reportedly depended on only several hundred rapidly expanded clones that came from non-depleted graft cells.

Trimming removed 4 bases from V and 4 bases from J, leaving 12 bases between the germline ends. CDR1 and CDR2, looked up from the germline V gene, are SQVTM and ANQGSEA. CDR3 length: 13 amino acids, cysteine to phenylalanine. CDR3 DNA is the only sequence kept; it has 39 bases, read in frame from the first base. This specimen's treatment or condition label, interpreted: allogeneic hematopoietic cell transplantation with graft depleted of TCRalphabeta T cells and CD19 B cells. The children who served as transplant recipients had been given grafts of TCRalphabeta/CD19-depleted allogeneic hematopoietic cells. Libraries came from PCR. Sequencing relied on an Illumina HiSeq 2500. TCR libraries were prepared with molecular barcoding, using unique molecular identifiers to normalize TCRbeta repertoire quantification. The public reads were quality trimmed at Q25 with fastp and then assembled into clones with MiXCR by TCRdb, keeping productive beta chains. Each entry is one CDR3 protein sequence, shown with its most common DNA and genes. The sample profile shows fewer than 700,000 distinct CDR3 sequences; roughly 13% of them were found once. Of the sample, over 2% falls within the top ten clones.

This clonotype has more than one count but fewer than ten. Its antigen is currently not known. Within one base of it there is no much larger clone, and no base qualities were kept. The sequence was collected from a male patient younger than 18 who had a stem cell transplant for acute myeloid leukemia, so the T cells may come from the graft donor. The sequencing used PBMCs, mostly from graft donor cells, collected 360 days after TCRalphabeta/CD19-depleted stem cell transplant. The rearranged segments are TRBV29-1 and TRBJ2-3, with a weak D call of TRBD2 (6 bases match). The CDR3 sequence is CSVGGGPPDTQYF. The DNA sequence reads TGCAGCGTTGGGGGAGGCCCCCCAGATACGCAGTATTTT.